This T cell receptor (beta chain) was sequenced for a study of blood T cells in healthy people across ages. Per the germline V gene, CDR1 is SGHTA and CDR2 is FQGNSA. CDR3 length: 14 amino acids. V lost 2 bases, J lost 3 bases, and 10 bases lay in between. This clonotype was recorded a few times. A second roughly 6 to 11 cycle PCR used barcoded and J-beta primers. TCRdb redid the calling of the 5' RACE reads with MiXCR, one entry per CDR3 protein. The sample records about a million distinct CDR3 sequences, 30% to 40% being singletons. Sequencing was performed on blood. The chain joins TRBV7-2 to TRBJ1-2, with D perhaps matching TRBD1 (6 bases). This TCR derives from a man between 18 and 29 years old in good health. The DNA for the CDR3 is TGTGCCAGCAGCTTATACAGGGAGGACTATGGCTACACCTTC. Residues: CASSLYREDYGYTF.